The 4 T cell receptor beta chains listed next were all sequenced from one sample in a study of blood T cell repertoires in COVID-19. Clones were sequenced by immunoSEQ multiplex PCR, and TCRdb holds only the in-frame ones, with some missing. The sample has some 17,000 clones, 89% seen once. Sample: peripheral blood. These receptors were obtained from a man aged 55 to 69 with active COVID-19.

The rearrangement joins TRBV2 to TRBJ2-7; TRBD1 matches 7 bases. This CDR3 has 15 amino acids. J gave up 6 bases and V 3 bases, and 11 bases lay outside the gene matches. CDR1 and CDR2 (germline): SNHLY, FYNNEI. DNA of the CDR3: TGTGCCAGCAGTGAGGTTTCAGGGGGATTTCTCGAGCAGTACTTC. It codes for CASSEVSGGFLEQYF.

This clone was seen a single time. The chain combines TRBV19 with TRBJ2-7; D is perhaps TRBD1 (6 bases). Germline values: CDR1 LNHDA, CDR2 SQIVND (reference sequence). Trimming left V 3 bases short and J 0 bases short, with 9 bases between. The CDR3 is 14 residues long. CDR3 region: CASSMRQASYEQYF. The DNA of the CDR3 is TGTGCCAGTAGTATGAGACAGGCCTCCTACGAGCAGTACTTC.

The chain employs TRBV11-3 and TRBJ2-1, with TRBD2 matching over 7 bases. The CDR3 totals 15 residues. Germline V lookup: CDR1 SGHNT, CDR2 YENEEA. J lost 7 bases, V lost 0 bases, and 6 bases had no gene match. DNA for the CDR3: TGTGCCAGCAGCTTAGAAGGGCTAGCGGCTAATGAGCAGTTCTTC. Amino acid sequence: CASSLEGLAANEQFF.

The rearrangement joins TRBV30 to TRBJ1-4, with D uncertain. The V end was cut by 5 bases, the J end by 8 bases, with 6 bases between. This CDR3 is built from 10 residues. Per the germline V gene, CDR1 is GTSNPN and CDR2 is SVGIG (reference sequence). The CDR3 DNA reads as TGTGCCTGGTCGACAGAAAAACTGTTTTTT. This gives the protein CAWSTEKLFF.